Following are 21 T cell receptor beta chains from one sample sequenced in a study of tumor-infiltrating lymphocytes in localized non-small cell lung cancer. Only in-frame clones appear in the TCRdb table, and some are missing; sequencing was by immunoSEQ multiplex PCR. The table includes about 11,000 clones, 86% detected once. The sample was uninvolved lung tissue not adjacent to the tumor. The receptors were gathered from a human donor with non-small cell lung cancer.

This clone was recorded a few times. The rearrangement uses TRBV30 and TRBJ2-5; 9 bases map to TRBD2. Trimming cost V 3 bases and J 5 bases; bases outside gene matches: 10. The CDR3 covers 15 residues. The germline CDR1 and CDR2 sequences are GTSNPN and SVGIG (reference sequence). This CDR3 is CAWRVSGGGRETQYF. The CDR3 coding sequence is TGTGCCTGGAGAGTTAGCGGGGGCGGACGGGAGACCCAGTACTTC.

The rearrangement uses TRBV2 and TRBJ2-5, with D uncertain. Trimming removed 8 bases from V and 6 bases from J, with 10 bases in between. The CDR3 sequence is 11 residues long. Germline V lookup: CDR1 SNHLY, CDR2 FYNNEI. CDR3 sequence reads: CASSFEQTQYF. DNA of the CDR3: TGTGCCAGCTCCTTCGAACAGACCCAGTACTTC.

The V gene is TRBV7-9, the J gene TRBJ2-1; TRBD2 matches at 8 bases. Germline CDR1 SEHNR, CDR2 FQNEAQ (reference sequence). The CDR3 extends over 14 amino acids. Trimming cost V 3 bases and J 7 bases; bases outside gene matches: 5. CDR3 coding DNA: TGTGCCAGCAGCTTGACGGGGGGGCCGAATGAGCAGTTCTTC. Translated: CASSLTGGPNEQFF. The full variable domain, in which reference TRBV7-9 and TRBJ2-1 provide the parts outside the CDR3, is DTGVSQNPRHKITKRGQNVTFRCDPISEHNRLYWYRQTLGQGPEFLTYFQNEAQLEKSRLLSDRFSAERPKGSFSTLEIQRTEQGDSAMYLCASSLTGGPNEQFFGPGTRLTVL.

The chain is built from TRBV5-1 and TRBJ2-7; D might be TRBD2 (6 bases). The V end lost 4 bases, the J end lost 2 bases, and 13 bases lay between the germline ends. Germline V CDR1 and CDR2: SGHRS, YFSETQ. This CDR3 is 14 amino acids long. The CDR3 region is CASSGGTGTYEQYF. In nucleotides, the CDR3 is TGCGCCAGCAGCGGCGGGACGGGTACCTACGAGCAGTACTTC.

V usage is TRBV7-2 and J usage is TRBJ2-5; D is possibly TRBD1 (6 bases). The CDR3 is 15 residues long. Germline V gene data show CDR1 as SGHTA and CDR2 as FQGNSA. V was clipped by 0 bases and J by 1 base, with 9 bases between them. CDR3 coding DNA: TGTGCCAGCAGCTTAGCGCGGACAGTCCAAGAGACCCAGTACTTC. This encodes CASSLARTVQETQYF.

The chain joins TRBV5-6 to TRBJ1-1; D is undetermined. Germline CDR1 and CDR2: SGHDT and YYEEEE. The CDR3 runs to 15 residues. The V gene lost 2 bases and the J gene lost 5 bases, with 16 bases spanning the gap. This CDR3 is CASSFTPPEWTEAFF. The CDR3 region has the DNA TGTGCCAGCAGCTTCACACCCCCCGAGTGGACTGAAGCTTTCTTT.

This sequence joins TRBV6-1 and TRBJ1-1; D not resolved. Trimming took 5 bases from V and 0 from J, leaving 13 bases between them. Germline assignment: CDR1 MNHNS and CDR2 SASEGT. The CDR3 extends over 15 amino acids. This CDR3 is CASSLIQAVNTEAFF. CDR3 bases: TGTGCCAGCAGTCTCATCCAGGCGGTGAACACTGAAGCTTTCTTT.

The rearrangement uses TRBV14 and TRBJ2-3; weak D call: TRBD2 (7 bases). The V end lost 5 bases, the J end lost 2 bases, and 14 bases lay between the germline ends. Germline CDR1 SGHDN, CDR2 FVKESK. The CDR3 contains 15 residues. CDR3 nucleotides: TGTGCCAGCAGCTATGCTGCGGGGGCCACAGATACGCAGTATTTT. This codes for CASSYAAGATDTQYF. The whole variable domain, remainder taken from reference TRBV14 and TRBJ2-3, is EAGVTQFPSHSVIEKGQTVTLRCDPISGHDNLYWYRRVMGKEIKFLLHFVKESKQDESGMPNNRFLAERTGGTYSTLKVQPAELEDSGVYFCASSYAAGATDTQYFGPGTRLTVL.

This chain uses TRBV19 with TRBJ1-1; 7 nucleotides agree with TRBD1. V shed 5 bases and J 1 base; nucleotides not matched to a gene: 13. The CDR3 totals 17 residues. Germline V gene data show CDR1 as LNHDA and CDR2 as SQIVND (reference sequence). CDR3 bases: TGTGCCAGTAGTCCCCACCGACAGGGAAGAACGAACACTGAAGCTTTCTTT. Its translation: CASSPHRQGRTNTEAFF.

The V call is TRBV2, the J call TRBJ1-5, with D possibly matching TRBD1 (6 bases). Germline V gene lookup returns CDR1 SNHLY and CDR2 FYNNEI. This CDR3 comprises 14 residues. V lost 5 bases and J 4 bases, leaving 12 bases between the germline ends. The CDR3: CASSPGQQNQPQHF. The CDR3 DNA reads TGTGCCAGCAGTCCCGGACAGCAGAATCAGCCCCAGCATTTT.

The chain couples TRBV7-6 to TRBJ1-6; D is possibly TRBD1 (6 bases). Germline loops: CDR1 SGHVS, CDR2 FNYEAQ. The CDR3 extends over 19 amino acids. The V gene lost 8 bases and the J gene lost 5 bases, with 28 bases spanning the gap. CDR3 nucleotide sequence: TGTGCCAGCCGATCTGAGATCAACCGACAGGTCTTTGATAATTCACCCCTCCACTTT. Protein sequence: CASRSEINRQVFDNSPLHF.

The chain recombines TRBV18 with TRBJ2-5; TRBD2 is a possible D gene (5 bases). CDR1 is KGHSH, CDR2 LQKENI, per germline. The length of the CDR3 is 11 residues. Trimming cost V 6 bases and J 5 bases, with 7 bases left between them. In nucleotides, the CDR3 is TGTGCCAGCTCGCCGGGGGAGACCCAGTACTTC. This gives the protein CASSPGETQYF.

J is TRBJ2-5 and V is TRBV11-3, with D possibly TRBD2 on 5 matching bases. Trimming removed 5 bases at V and 10 bases at J, with 17 bases between. The CDR3 is 13 residues long. Germline V gene sequence: CDR1 SGHNT, CDR2 YENEEA. The CDR3 DNA follows: TGTGCCAGCAGCCCATCCTATCTGGGAGTCCAGTACTTC. Encoded protein: CASSPSYLGVQYF.

The J gene is TRBJ2-1, the V gene TRBV7-8; TRBD2 might be the D (7 bases). The CDR3 has 14 residues. Germline V gene lookup returns CDR1 SGHVS and CDR2 FQNEAQ. Trimming removed 4 bases from V and 5 bases from J, with 12 bases in between. The CDR3 protein is CASSSGGGHNEQFF. CDR3 bases: TGTGCCAGCAGCTCTGGGGGGGGGCACAATGAGCAGTTCTTC.

This chain connects TRBV12-5 to TRBJ1-5; TRBD1 matches 7 bases. Trimming cost V 5 bases and J 3 bases; bases outside gene matches: 7. This CDR3 is built from 15 residues. The germline gives CDR1 LGHNT, CDR2 FRNRAP. CDR3 sequence reads: CASGPREGANQPQHF. CDR3 bases: TGTGCTAGTGGTCCCCGGGAGGGGGCCAATCAGCCCCAGCATTTT.

The chain carries TRBV5-4 and TRBJ2-3; a possible D gene is TRBD1 (6 bases). Trimming took 1 base from V and 4 from J, leaving 13 bases between them. The CDR3 consists of 15 residues. In germline, CDR1 is SGHNT, CDR2 YYREEE (reference sequence). The CDR3 DNA reads as TGTGCCAGCAGCTTGCCTCAGGGGTTGTCAGATACGCAGTATTTT. Translation gives CASSLPQGLSDTQYF.

CDR3 in DNA: TGTGCCAGCAGCACTGCCGGCAGGGACACTGAAGCTTTCTTT. Translating it yields CASSTAGRDTEAFF. The chain has TRBV5-6 and TRBJ1-1; perhaps TRBD1 as D (5 bases). Germline CDR1 SGHDT, CDR2 YYEEEE. The V and J ends lost 4 bases and 3 bases respectively, with 13 bases between them. The CDR3 is 14 residues long.

This sequence joins TRBV6-1 and TRBJ2-1; 9 positions match TRBD2. This CDR3 is 17 amino acids long. Germline CDR1 MNHNS, CDR2 SASEGT. V gave up 4 bases and J gave up 7 bases; unmatched junction bases: 14. The CDR3 reads CASSAGGGVPERNEQFF. In DNA, the CDR3 is TGTGCCAGCAGTGCCGGCGGGGGGGTCCCAGAGCGGAATGAGCAGTTCTTC.

V and J are TRBV9 and TRBJ1-1; D is unclear. The V gene lost 4 bases and the J gene lost 0 bases, with 4 bases spanning the gap. The CDR3 is 12 amino acids. CDR1 and CDR2 (germline): SGDLS, YYNGEE. The CDR3 region is CASSSMNTEAFF. The CDR3, as DNA: TGTGCCAGCAGCTCCATGAACACTGAAGCTTTCTTT.

The J gene is TRBJ1-2, the V gene TRBV6-6; D is ambiguous. Deletions cut 1 base from V and 5 bases from J, with 8 bases between. This CDR3 is 13 amino acids long. Germline values: CDR1 MNHNY, CDR2 SVGAGI (reference sequence). CDR3 in amino acids: CASSYLMGYGYTF. CDR3 nucleotides: TGTGCCAGCAGTTACTTAATGGGTTATGGCTACACCTTC.

J is TRBJ1-1 and V is TRBV5-1; the D gene is possibly TRBD1 (5 bases). Germline lookup yields CDR1 SGHRS and CDR2 YFSETQ. The V gene lost 0 bases and the J gene lost 2 bases, with 11 bases spanning the gap. This CDR3 has 15 residues. The CDR3 reads CASSLAGTVNTEAFF. The CDR3, as DNA: TGCGCCAGCAGCTTGGCAGGGACGGTTAACACTGAAGCTTTCTTT.